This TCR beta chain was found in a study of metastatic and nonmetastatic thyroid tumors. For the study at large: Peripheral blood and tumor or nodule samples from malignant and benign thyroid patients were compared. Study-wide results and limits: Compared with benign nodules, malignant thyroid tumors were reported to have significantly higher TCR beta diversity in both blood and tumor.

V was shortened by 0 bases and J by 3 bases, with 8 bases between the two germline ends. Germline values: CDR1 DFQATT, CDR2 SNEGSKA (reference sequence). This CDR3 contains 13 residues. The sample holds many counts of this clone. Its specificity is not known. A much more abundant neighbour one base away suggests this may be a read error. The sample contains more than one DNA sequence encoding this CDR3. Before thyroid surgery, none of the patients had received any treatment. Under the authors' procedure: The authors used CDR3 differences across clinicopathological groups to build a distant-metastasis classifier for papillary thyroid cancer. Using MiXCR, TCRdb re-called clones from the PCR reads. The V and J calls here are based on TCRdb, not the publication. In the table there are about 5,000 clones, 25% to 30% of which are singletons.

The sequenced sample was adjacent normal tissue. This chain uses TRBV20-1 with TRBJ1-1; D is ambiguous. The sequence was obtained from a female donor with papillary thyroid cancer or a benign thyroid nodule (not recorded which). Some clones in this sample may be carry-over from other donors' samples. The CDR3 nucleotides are TGCAGTGCTAGAGAGACGGTAGACACTGAAGCTTTCTTT. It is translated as CSARETVDTEAFF.